This note documents a single T cell receptor (beta chain) sequence. Original methodology: Estimation of nucleated cell counts relied on the amplification of reference gene primers. Data came from immunoSEQ multiplex PCR; TCRdb stores just in-frame clones and leaves some out. V and J calls and clone size are those listed in that table; D and trimming were worked out from the DNA. The sample holds over 200,000 clones, more than 80% seen once. These data originate in a study of blood T cell repertoires in COVID-19. Study in general: The United States, Italy and Spain were the sources of the acute and convalescent COVID-19 samples. The cDNA or gDNA used as material had been derived from T cells, B-cell-depleted T cells, or PBMCs.

CDR3 length equals 14 residues. V shed 2 bases and J shed 1 base, with 9 bases lying between them. Germline V lookup: CDR1 SGDLS, CDR2 YYNGEE. Patients from Seattle were sampled longitudinally, starting during active infection. The sequencing sample was made of peripheral blood. The clonotype originates from a woman of 80 years or more with COVID-19, enrolled during active disease. This rearrangement joins TRBV9 to TRBJ1-1, with D possibly TRBD1 on 6 matching bases. The CDR3: CASSVLQGNTEAFF. The CDR3, as DNA: TGTGCCAGCAGCGTCCTACAGGGGAACACTGAAGCTTTCTTT.